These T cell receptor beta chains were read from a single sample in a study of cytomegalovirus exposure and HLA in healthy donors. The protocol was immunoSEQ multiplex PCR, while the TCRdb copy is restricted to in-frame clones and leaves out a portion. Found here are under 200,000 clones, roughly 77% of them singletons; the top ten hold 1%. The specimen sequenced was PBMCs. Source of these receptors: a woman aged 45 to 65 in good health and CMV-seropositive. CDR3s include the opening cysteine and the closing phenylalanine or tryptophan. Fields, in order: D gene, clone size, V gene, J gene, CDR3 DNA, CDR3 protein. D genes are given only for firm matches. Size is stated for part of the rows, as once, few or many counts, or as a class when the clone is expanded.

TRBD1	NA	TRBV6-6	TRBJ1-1	TGTGCCAGCAGCCAGGACAGGGTTGAAGCTTTCTTT	CASSQDRVEAFF
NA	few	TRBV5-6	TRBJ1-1	TGTGCCAGCAGCTTTTCGGGATCTTGGAACACTGAAGCTTTCTTT	CASSFSGSWNTEAFF
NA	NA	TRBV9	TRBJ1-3	TGTGCCAGCAGCGTAGTTCCGGGGGTAGGATCTGGAAACACCATATATTTT	CASSVVPGVGSGNTIYF
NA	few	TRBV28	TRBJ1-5	TGTGCCAGCACCGATCGGTGGTATCAGCCCCAGCATTTT	CASTDRWYQPQHF
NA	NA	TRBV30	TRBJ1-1	TGTGCCTGGAAGAGGATGAACACTGAAGCTTTCTTT	CAWKRMNTEAFF
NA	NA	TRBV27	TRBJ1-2	TGTGCCAGCAATTTTAGCGGGGGACATAACTATGGCTACACCTTC	CASNFSGGHNYGYTF
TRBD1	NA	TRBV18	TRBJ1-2	TGTGCCAGCTCACCATCCCGGGTACAGGGGCCGCCGGGCTACACCTTC	CASSPSRVQGPPGYTF
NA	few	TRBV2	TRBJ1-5	TGTGCCAGCAGTGAACTGAAGGGGTATCAGCCCCAGCATTTT	CASSELKGYQPQHF
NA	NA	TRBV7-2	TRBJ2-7	TGTGCCAGCAGCTATCAGGGGACGAGCTCCTACGAGCAGTACTTC	CASSYQGTSSYEQYF
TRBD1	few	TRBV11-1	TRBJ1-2	TGTGCCAGCAGCCTGACGGACAGGGACCACTATGGCTACACCTTC	CASSLTDRDHYGYTF
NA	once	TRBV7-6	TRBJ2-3	TGTGCCAGCAGCTACACCAGTCGGGTAGGGGCCTTCACAGATACGCAGTATTTT	CASSYTSRVGAFTDTQYF
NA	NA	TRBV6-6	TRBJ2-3	TGTGCCAGCAGACGAGGGCGCACAGATACGCAGTATTTT	CASRRGRTDTQYF
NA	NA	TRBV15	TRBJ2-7	TGTGCCACCAGCAGTCACATGACGGCGGCGTACGAGCAGTACTTC	CATSSHMTAAYEQYF
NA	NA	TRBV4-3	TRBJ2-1	TGCGCCAGCAGCCAAGAAACAGGGGAGCAGTTCTTC	CASSQETGEQFF
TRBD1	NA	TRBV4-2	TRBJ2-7	TGTGCCAGCAGCCAAGGGGGACAGGGGTCCCACGAGCAGTACTTC	CASSQGGQGSHEQYF
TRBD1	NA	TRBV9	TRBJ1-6	TGTGCCAGCAGCGTAGCTCGGGACAGGCGAGGTTCACCCCTCCACTTT	CASSVARDRRGSPLHF